The 22 T cell receptor beta chains presented below share a single source sample, sequenced in a study of sequential checkpoint blockade in melanoma. Described treatment: randomized to nivolumab then ipilimumab (arm A) or the reverse (arm B). Here immunoSEQ multiplex PCR was the method, and the copy in TCRdb shows in-frame clones only, minus some. Of about 5,100 clones listed, about 31% are singletons. The specimen was tumor tissue (inferred from file names), collected from a patient given nivolumab and ipilimumab in sequence. These receptors came from a human donor with melanoma.

V and J are TRBV19 and TRBJ2-7, with TRBD1 matching over 8 bases. The CDR3 is 13 amino acids. Trimming took 4 bases from V and 7 from J; bases not matched to a gene: 6. CDR1 and CDR2 from the germline V gene are LNHDA and SQIVND (reference sequence). The CDR3 spells CASSTRDRLEQYF. The CDR3 bases are TGTGCCAGTAGTACCCGGGACAGGCTAGAGCAGTACTTC.

This clone is medium-sized within its sample. V and J are TRBV11-3 and TRBJ1-4; 11 bases line up with TRBD1. Germline V CDR1 and CDR2: SGHNT, YENEEA. The CDR3 runs 16 residues. The trim removed 4 bases at V and 1 base at J, leaving 2 bases unmatched. As DNA, the CDR3 is TGTGCCAGCAGCTCTGGGACAGGGGGAACTAATGAAAAACTGTTTTTT. It specifies CASSSGTGGTNEKLFF.

The chain uses TRBV28 and TRBJ1-5; D perhaps matches TRBD1 (5 bases). This CDR3 is 14 amino acids long. Trimming pared 3 bases from V and 8 bases from J, leaving 14 bases between. The germline CDR1 and CDR2 sequences are MDHEN and SYDVKM. The CDR3 sequence: CASSFMAGWEPQHF. CDR3 nucleotides: TGTGCCAGCAGTTTTATGGCAGGGTGGGAGCCCCAGCATTTT. Looking up the rest from reference TRBV28 and TRBJ1-5 gives the full variable domain: DVKVTQSSRYLVKRTGEKVFLECVQDMDHENMFWYRQDPGLGLRLIYFSYDVKMKEKGDIPEGYSVSREKKERFSLILESASTNQTSMYLCASSFMAGWEPQHFGDGTRLSIL.

In its sample, this clone was seen a few times. V is TRBV30 and J is TRBJ2-7; 7 bases line up with TRBD2. This CDR3 is built from 16 residues. Germline V gives CDR1 GTSNPN, CDR2 SVGIG (reference sequence). V trimming: 2 bases; J trimming: 0 bases; junction bases outside the gene matches: 10. CDR3: CAWSKIAGLRSYEQYF. The CDR3 region has the DNA TGTGCCTGGAGTAAGATAGCGGGCCTACGCTCCTACGAGCAGTACTTC.

The CDR3 loop reads CASSPSNTGELFF. Here the CDR3 DNA reads TGTGCCAGCTCACCTTCGAACACCGGGGAGCTGTTTTTT. This sequence joins TRBV18 and TRBJ2-2, with unresolved D. The V and J ends lost 3 bases and 0 bases respectively, with 2 bases between them. The CDR3 has 13 amino acids. Germline V gene data show CDR1 as KGHSH and CDR2 as LQKENI.

On this clone: An end of the junction differs from the germline gene, which may be a read error. This chain connects TRBV7-2 to TRBJ2-3; tentative D call: TRBD1 (6 bases). The CDR3 sequence is 13 residues long. The germline gives CDR1 SGHTA, CDR2 FQGNSA. The CDR3 sequence is CATSRGQPDTQYF. CDR3 coding DNA: TGTGCCACCAGCAGAGGACAGCCAGATACGCAGTATTTT.

This clone was seen a few times. The chain recombines TRBV28 with TRBJ2-7, with 7 bases identical to TRBD1. V dropped 6 bases and J dropped 1; count of bases not matched to a gene: 3. In germline, CDR1 is MDHEN, CDR2 SYDVKM. The CDR3 covers 13 residues. This chain's CDR3 is CASRTGQSYEQYF. CDR3 DNA: TGTGCCAGCAGAACGGGACAGTCCTACGAGCAGTACTTC.

J is TRBJ1-5 and V is TRBV9, with D hard to call. V was shortened by 4 bases and J by 0 bases, with 5 bases between the two germline ends. Germline V gene data show CDR1 as SGDLS and CDR2 as YYNGEE. The CDR3 consists of 13 residues. CDR3 nucleotide sequence: TGTGCCAGCAGCACTTATAGCAATCAGCCCCAGCATTTT. This codes for CASSTYSNQPQHF.

The chain carries TRBV9 and TRBJ2-7; 8 bases fit TRBD2. This CDR3 is built from 15 residues. Germline V CDR1 and CDR2: SGDLS, YYNGEE. The V and J ends lost 0 bases and 4 bases, in that order; junction bases with no gene match: 6. The CDR3 sequence: CASSVGTSGKYEQYF. CDR3 DNA sequence: TGTGCCAGCAGCGTAGGTACTAGCGGAAAATACGAGCAGTACTTC.

The chain joins TRBV5-1 to TRBJ2-2, with D possibly TRBD2 on 5 matching bases. In germline, CDR1 is SGHRS, CDR2 YFSETQ. The CDR3 contains 16 residues. Trimming took 1 base from V and 0 from J, leaving 10 bases between them. This chain's CDR3 is CASSLSGEANTGELFF. The CDR3 DNA sequence: TGCGCCAGCAGCTTGAGCGGCGAGGCGAACACCGGGGAGCTGTTTTTT. Supplemented by reference TRBV5-1 and TRBJ2-2, the full variable domain reads KAGVTQTPRYLIKTRGQQVTLSCSPISGHRSVSWYQQTPGQGLQFLFEYFSETQRNKGNFPGRFSGRQFSNSRSEMNVSTLELGDSALYLCASSLSGEANTGELFFGEGSRLTVL.

This clone was detected many times. V and J are TRBV6-7 and TRBJ2-1; 11 bases are a match to TRBD2. TRBV6-7 is recorded as an ORF, its role being uncertain. V was clipped by 5 bases and J by 10 bases; unmatched bases: 10. This CDR3 region has 15 residues. This chain's CDR3 is CASSQGLAAVGEQFF. DNA of the CDR3: TGTGCCAGCAGTCAGGGACTAGCGGCCGTGGGGGAGCAGTTCTTC.

The chain is built from TRBV5-1 and TRBJ1-1, with 7 positions matching TRBD1. Trimming removed 3 bases from V and 1 base from J; junction bases left unmatched: 6. Germline lookup yields CDR1 SGHRS and CDR2 YFSETQ. CDR3 length: 15 residues. The CDR3 spells CASSYQSGGNTEAFF. As DNA, the CDR3 is TGCGCCAGCAGCTACCAATCAGGGGGGAACACTGAAGCTTTCTTT.

This sequence joins TRBV19 and TRBJ1-5; 7 bases are shared with TRBD1. J gave up 0 bases and V 3 bases, and 5 bases lay outside the gene matches. Per germline, CDR1 LNHDA and CDR2 SQIVND (reference sequence). The CDR3 sequence is 16 residues long. The CDR3 DNA reads as TGTGCCAGTAGTATGGGACAGATGTATAGCAATCAGCCCCAGCATTTT. Translation: CASSMGQMYSNQPQHF.

The rearrangement links TRBV5-1 to TRBJ2-1; D ambiguous. Germline assignment: CDR1 SGHRS and CDR2 YFSETQ. The CDR3 loop spans 14 amino acids. V dropped 2 bases and J dropped 0 bases, with 6 bases sitting between them. This chain's CDR3 is CASSFTGSYNEQFF. CDR3 nucleotides: TGCGCCAGCAGCTTTACGGGCTCCTACAATGAGCAGTTCTTC.

A few counts support this clone. This CDR3 is CASSLAGGAAYEQYF. The CDR3 DNA reads TGCGCCAGCAGCTTGGCCGGAGGGGCGGCCTACGAGCAGTACTTC. The rearrangement uses TRBV5-1 and TRBJ2-7; maybe TRBD2 (6 bases). The V gene lost 0 bases and the J gene lost 2 bases, with 12 bases spanning the gap. Per germline, CDR1 SGHRS and CDR2 YFSETQ. There are 15 residues in the CDR3.

The chain employs TRBV9 and TRBJ2-7; 9 nucleotides align to TRBD2. In germline, CDR1 is SGDLS, CDR2 YYNGEE. V shed 0 bases, J shed 0 bases, and the junction held 13 bases outside the gene matches. The CDR3 is 19 residues long. The CDR3 nucleotides read TGTGCCAGCAGCGTAGGGTCCAGCGGGGGGCCGAAGGACTCCTACGAGCAGTACTTC. This sequence encodes CASSVGSSGGPKDSYEQYF. Complete variable domain (other parts from reference TRBV9 and TRBJ2-7): DSGVTQTPKHLITATGQRVTLRCSPRSGDLSVYWYQQSLDQGLQFLIQYYNGEERAKGNILERFSAQQFPDLHSELNLSSLELGDSALYFCASSVGSSGGPKDSYEQYFGPGTRLTVT.

This clone came up a few times. This rearrangement joins TRBV6-8 to TRBJ2-7, with 8 bases fitting TRBD2. With 10 bases clipped from V and 6 bases from J, the junction kept 11 bases outside the gene matches. Germline CDR1 reads MNHGY; CDR2 reads SAAAGT. CDR3 length: 13 amino acids. This CDR3 is CAITTGLVSEQYF. DNA for the CDR3: TGTGCCATCACTACGGGACTAGTAAGCGAGCAGTACTTC.

Judged by abundance, this clone is medium-sized. V is TRBV11-3 and J is TRBJ2-1; perhaps D is TRBD1 or TRBD2 (5 bases each). Looked up from germline, CDR1 is SGHNT and CDR2 is YENEEA. Trimming cost V 2 bases and J 8 bases, with 19 bases left between them. The CDR3 is 16 residues long. As DNA, the CDR3 is TGTGCCAGCAGCTTAAGCGGCGGACCCAGGGACGATGAGCAGTTCTTC. It translates to CASSLSGGPRDDEQFF.

In its sample, this clone was seen a few times. The rearrangement joins TRBV7-6 to TRBJ1-1, with TRBD1 matching over 9 bases. CDR1 SGHVS and CDR2 FNYEAQ come from the germline V gene. The V gene end was trimmed by 5 bases and the J gene end by 7 bases; junction bases not matched to a gene: 8. The CDR3 has 14 residues. CDR3 residues: CASSGVRDRVEAFF. The CDR3 DNA is TGTGCCAGCAGCGGAGTGCGGGACAGGGTTGAAGCTTTCTTT.

This clone occurred many times. This chain joins TRBV13 and TRBJ1-1, with D hard to call. Trimming took off 1 base at V and 1 base at J, with 16 bases between the two ends. In germline, CDR1 is PRHDT, CDR2 FYEKMQ (reference sequence). The CDR3 covers 17 residues. CDR3: CASSLDRDVLSNTEAFF. In DNA, the CDR3 is TGTGCCAGCAGCTTAGATCGAGATGTCCTATCGAACACTGAAGCTTTCTTT.

V is TRBV9 and J is TRBJ2-7; a possible D gene is TRBD1 (6 bases). The CDR3 spans 14 residues. V was cut by 4 bases and J by 0 bases, with 11 bases left in between. Germline V gene sequence: CDR1 SGDLS, CDR2 YYNGEE. The DNA for the CDR3 is TGTGCCAGCAGCTTATCACAGGGCTCCTACGAGCAGTACTTC. Its translation is CASSLSQGSYEQYF.

This clone was seen a handful of times. The rearrangement joins TRBV6-8 to TRBJ1-5; the D gene is possibly TRBD1 (6 bases). The V gene lost 6 bases and the J gene lost 5 bases, with 11 bases spanning the gap. The CDR3 contains 13 residues. CDR1 is MNHGY and CDR2 is SAAAGT in the germline V gene. The CDR3 protein is CASSLGGHQPQHF. The CDR3 region has the DNA TGTGCCAGCAGCCTCGGGGGCCATCAGCCCCAGCATTTT.